These 6 T cell receptor beta chains share one sample of origin, sequenced in a study of tumor-infiltrating lymphocytes in primary liver carcinoma. Starting material of 500 ng total RNA yielded TCR beta cDNA via a constant-region primer. Three nested multiplex PCR rounds, a slightly modified ARM-PCR method, built the TCR beta libraries. Amplification in the first two PCR rounds was performed using TRBV1-TRBV30 forward primers and a C-beta reverse primer for around 10 cycles each. TCRdb re-analysed the multiplex PCR reads in MiXCR, keeping a single row per CDR3 protein. The sample lists approximately 320,000 distinct CDR3 sequences, 50% to 75% occurring once. In addition to blood RNA drawn from unsorted whole blood, germline DNA was extracted. The sample was peripheral blood. These receptors were collected from a woman aged 25 to 39 with primary liver carcinoma and hepatitis B virus infection.

This clonotype showed up many times. The rearrangement uses TRBV11-2 and TRBJ2-7; 9 positions agree with TRBD2. The CDR3 sequence is 15 residues long. Germline V gene data show CDR1 as SGHAT and CDR2 as FQNNGV. V lost 1 base to trimming and J lost 2 bases; unmatched junction nucleotides: 3. CDR3 residues: CASSLVAGGPYEQYF. The CDR3 coding sequence is TGTGCCAGCAGCTTAGTGGCGGGAGGGCCCTACGAGCAGTACTTC.

In this sample, this clonotype turned up a few times. V is TRBV4-2 and J is TRBJ2-3, with 11 positions matching TRBD2. CDR3 size: 17 residues. CDR1 is LGHNA, CDR2 YNFKEQ, per germline. The ends lost 0 bases at V and 8 bases at J; junction bases unmatched: 10. CDR3 sequence reads: CASSQEVLAGGRGTQYF. The CDR3 DNA reads as TGTGCCAGCAGCCAAGAGGTCCTAGCGGGAGGCCGGGGTACGCAGTATTTT.

Remarks on this clonotype: Possible read error: a much larger clone is one base away. The chain combines TRBV11-2 with TRBJ2-3; TRBD2 matches 12 bases. This CDR3 comprises 16 residues. Germline CDR1 SGHAT, CDR2 FQNNGV. Written as DNA, the CDR3 is TGTGCCAGAAGCTTGGGGACTAGCGGGCCCACAGATACGCAGTATTTT. Translating gives CARSLGTSGPTDTQYF.

About this clonotype itself: The junction differs from germline at one of its ends, possibly a read error. V gene TRBV11-2 combines with J gene TRBJ2-1, with 9 positions matching TRBD2. CDR1 SGHAT and CDR2 FQNNGV come from the germline V gene. This CDR3 has 16 residues. CDR3 in amino acids: CVSSMTSGNSYNEQFF. In DNA, the CDR3 is TGTGTCAGCAGTATGACTAGCGGTAACTCTTACAATGAGCAGTTCTTC. Full variable domain (outside the CDR3, taken from reference TRBV11-2 and TRBJ2-1): EAGVAQSPRYKIIEKRQSVAFWCNPISGHATLYWYQQILGQGPKLLIQFQNNGVVDDSQLPKDRFSAERLKGVDSTLKIQPAKLEDSAVYLCVSSMTSGNSYNEQFFGPGTRLTVL.

The chain is built from TRBV10-2 and TRBJ2-2; D gene uncertain. The CDR3 has 14 amino acids. Deletions cut 8 bases from V and 4 bases from J, with 14 bases between. From germline, CDR1 is WSHSY and CDR2 SAAADI. In DNA, the CDR3 is TGCGCCAGCCGGAAGGGAATGGGCACCGGGGAGCTGTTTTTT. Residues: CASRKGMGTGELFF.

This clonotype showed up just a few times. The CDR3 spells CAIRGTGGHEQYF. The CDR3 DNA reads TGTGCCATCAGGGGGACAGGGGGCCACGAGCAGTACTTC. V is TRBV10-3 and J is TRBJ2-7, with 12 bases that match TRBD1. This CDR3 has 13 amino acids. With 6 bases clipped from V and 5 bases from J, the junction kept 2 bases outside the gene matches. The germline CDR1 and CDR2 sequences are ENHRY and SYGVKD.